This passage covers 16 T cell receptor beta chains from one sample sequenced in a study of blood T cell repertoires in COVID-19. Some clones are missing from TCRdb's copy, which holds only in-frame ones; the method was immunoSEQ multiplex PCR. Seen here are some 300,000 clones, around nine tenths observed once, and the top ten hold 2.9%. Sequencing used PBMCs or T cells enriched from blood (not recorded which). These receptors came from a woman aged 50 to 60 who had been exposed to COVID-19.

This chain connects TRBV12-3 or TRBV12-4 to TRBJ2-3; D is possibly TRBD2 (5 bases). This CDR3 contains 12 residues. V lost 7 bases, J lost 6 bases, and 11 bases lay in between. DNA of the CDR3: TGTGCCAGCACCCGGGGTGTGGATACGCAGTATTTT. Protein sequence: CASTRGVDTQYF.

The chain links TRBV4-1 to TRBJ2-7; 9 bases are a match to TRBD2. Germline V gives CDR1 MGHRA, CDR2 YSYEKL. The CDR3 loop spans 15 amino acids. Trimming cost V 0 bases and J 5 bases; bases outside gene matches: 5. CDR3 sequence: CASSQEMGLAHEQYF. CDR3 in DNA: TGCGCCAGCAGCCAAGAAATGGGACTAGCCCACGAGCAGTACTTC.

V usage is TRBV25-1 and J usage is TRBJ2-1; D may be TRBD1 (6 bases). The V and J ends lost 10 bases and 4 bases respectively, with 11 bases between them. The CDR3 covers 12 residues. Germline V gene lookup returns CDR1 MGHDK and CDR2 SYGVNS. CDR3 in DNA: TGTGCCACCTCAGGGGATTACAATGAGCAGTTCTTC. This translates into CATSGDYNEQFF.

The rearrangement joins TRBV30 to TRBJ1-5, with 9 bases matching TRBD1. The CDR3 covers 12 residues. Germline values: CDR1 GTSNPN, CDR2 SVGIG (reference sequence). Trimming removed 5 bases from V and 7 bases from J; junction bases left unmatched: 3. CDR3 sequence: CAWGDRVQPQHF. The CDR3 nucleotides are TGTGCCTGGGGGGACAGGGTGCAGCCCCAGCATTTT.

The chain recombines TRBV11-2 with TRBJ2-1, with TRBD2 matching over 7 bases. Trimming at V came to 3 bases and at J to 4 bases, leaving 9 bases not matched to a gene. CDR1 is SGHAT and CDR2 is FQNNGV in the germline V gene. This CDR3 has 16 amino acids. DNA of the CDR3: TGTGCCAGCAGCTTTTCGGGGGGAACCTTTTACAATGAGCAGTTCTTC. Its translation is CASSFSGGTFYNEQFF.

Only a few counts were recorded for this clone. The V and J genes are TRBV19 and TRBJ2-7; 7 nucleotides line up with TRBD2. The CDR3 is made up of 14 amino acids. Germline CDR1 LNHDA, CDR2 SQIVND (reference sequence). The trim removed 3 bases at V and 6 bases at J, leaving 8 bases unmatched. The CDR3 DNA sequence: TGTGCCAGTAGTATCACGGGGAGGGGACGCGAGCAGTACTTC. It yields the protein CASSITGRGREQYF.

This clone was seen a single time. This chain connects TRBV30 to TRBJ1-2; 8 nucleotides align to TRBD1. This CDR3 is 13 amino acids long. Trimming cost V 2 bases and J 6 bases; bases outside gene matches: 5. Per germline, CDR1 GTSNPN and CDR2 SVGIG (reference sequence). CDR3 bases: TGTGCCTGGAGTATGGGACAGGATGATGGCTACACCTTC. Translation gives CAWSMGQDDGYTF.

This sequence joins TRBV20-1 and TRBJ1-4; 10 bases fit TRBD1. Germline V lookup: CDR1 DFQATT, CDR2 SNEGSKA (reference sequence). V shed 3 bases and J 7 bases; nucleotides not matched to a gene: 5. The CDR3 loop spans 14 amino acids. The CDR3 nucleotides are TGCAGTGCTAGTCCGGACAGGGGGATTGAAAAACTGTTTTTT. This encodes CSASPDRGIEKLFF.

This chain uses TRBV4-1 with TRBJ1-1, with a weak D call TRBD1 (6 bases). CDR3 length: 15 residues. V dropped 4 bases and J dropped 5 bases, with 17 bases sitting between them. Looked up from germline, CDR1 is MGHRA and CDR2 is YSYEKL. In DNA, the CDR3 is TGCGCCAGCAGCCCGGAGGCCAGGGGATCTACTGAAGCTTTCTTT. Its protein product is CASSPEARGSTEAFF.

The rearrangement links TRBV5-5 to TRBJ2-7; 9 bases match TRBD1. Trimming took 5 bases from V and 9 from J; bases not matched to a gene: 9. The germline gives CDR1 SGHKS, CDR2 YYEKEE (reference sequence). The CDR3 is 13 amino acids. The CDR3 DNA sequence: TGTGCCAGCAGTTTCGGGACAGGGTATCGGCAGTACTTC. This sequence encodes CASSFGTGYRQYF.

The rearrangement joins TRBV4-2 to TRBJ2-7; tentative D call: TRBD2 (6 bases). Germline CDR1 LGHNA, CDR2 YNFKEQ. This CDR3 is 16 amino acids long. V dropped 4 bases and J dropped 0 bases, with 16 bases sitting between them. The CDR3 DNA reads TGTGCCAGCAGCCCGGAGGGTGTAGGGGCCTCCTACGAGCAGTACTTC. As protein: CASSPEGVGASYEQYF.

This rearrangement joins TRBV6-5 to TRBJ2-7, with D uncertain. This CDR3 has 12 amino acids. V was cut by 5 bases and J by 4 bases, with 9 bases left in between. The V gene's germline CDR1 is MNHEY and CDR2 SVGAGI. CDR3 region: CASSKTQYEQYF. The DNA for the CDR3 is TGTGCCAGCAGTAAGACACAGTACGAGCAGTACTTC.

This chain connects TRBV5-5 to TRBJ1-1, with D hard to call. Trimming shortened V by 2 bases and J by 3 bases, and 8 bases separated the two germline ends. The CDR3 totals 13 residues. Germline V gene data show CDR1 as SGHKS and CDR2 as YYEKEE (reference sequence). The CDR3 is CASSFSIHTEAFF. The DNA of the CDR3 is TGTGCCAGCAGCTTTTCTATCCACACTGAAGCTTTCTTT.

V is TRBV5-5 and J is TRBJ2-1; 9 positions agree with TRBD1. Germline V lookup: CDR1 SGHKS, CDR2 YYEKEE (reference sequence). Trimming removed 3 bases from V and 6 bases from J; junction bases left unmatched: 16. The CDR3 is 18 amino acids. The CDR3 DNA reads TGTGCCAGCAGCTCCAAATCGCCGGGGACAGGGCACGGCAATGAGCAGTTCTTC. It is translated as CASSSKSPGTGHGNEQFF.

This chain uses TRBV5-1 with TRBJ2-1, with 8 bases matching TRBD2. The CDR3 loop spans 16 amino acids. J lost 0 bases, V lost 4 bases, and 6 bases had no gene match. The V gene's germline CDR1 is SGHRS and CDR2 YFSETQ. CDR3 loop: CASSLPAGDSYNEQFF. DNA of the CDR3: TGCGCCAGCAGCCTCCCAGCGGGGGACTCCTACAATGAGCAGTTCTTC.

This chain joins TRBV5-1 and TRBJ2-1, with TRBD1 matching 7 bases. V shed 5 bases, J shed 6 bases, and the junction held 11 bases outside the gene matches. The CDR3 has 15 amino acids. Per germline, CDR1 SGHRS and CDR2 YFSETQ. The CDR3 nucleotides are TGCGCCAGCAGTCTAGACAGGGTCGATGTCAATGAGCAGTTCTTC. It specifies CASSLDRVDVNEQFF. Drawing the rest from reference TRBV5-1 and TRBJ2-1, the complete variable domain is KAGVTQTPRYLIKTRGQQVTLSCSPISGHRSVSWYQQTPGQGLQFLFEYFSETQRNKGNFPGRFSGRQFSNSRSEMNVSTLELGDSALYLCASSLDRVDVNEQFFGPGTRLTVL.